The 19 T cell receptor beta chains reported below all come from one sample, sequenced in a study of graft-versus-host responses after intestinal transplantation. No antigen has been identified for these receptors. Clones were sequenced by immunoSEQ multiplex PCR, and TCRdb holds only the in-frame ones, with some missing. The sample has 96,000 or so clones; approximately 90% are singletons. This sample comprised unstimulated CD4+ T cells sorted from spleen or lymph node cells, obtained before intestinal transplant. The receptors were sampled from a human donor who received an intestinal transplant.

This chain links TRBV6-1 with TRBJ2-1; 14 bases fit TRBD2. The ends lost 6 bases at V and 8 bases at J; junction bases unmatched: 3. This CDR3 spans 14 amino acids. Germline V gives CDR1 MNHNS, CDR2 SASEGT. DNA of the CDR3: TGTGCCAGCAGGGGACTAGCGGGAGTTGATGAGCAGTTCTTC. This sequence encodes CASRGLAGVDEQFF.

The chain is built from TRBV5-8 and TRBJ2-3; D is unclear. This CDR3 has 15 amino acids. Germline-derived CDR1 and CDR2 are SGHTS and YDEGEE. Trimming took off 4 bases at V and 0 bases at J, with 12 bases between the two ends. In DNA form, the CDR3 reads TGTGCCAGCAGCCAGGTCCCTCCTAGCACAGATACGCAGTATTTT. Translation gives CASSQVPPSTDTQYF.

The chain has TRBV5-1 and TRBJ2-6; 7 nucleotides agree with TRBD1. The V segment lost 4 bases and the J segment 0 bases; nucleotides outside the gene matches: 10. CDR1 is SGHRS and CDR2 is YFSETQ in the germline V gene. The CDR3 sequence is 18 residues long. The CDR3 is CASSVPGTARSGANVLTF. DNA of the CDR3: TGCGCCAGCAGCGTGCCCGGGACAGCCCGCTCTGGGGCCAACGTCCTGACTTTC.

Here the CDR3 DNA reads TGTGCCAGCAGTTCTACCGGGCAGGGGAACTATGGCTACACCTTC. The encoded protein is CASSSTGQGNYGYTF. The chain recombines TRBV27 with TRBJ1-2; a possible D gene is TRBD1 (6 bases). The V and J ends lost 4 bases and 2 bases respectively, with 14 bases between them. The germline gives CDR1 MNHEY, CDR2 SMNVEV (reference sequence). This CDR3 has 15 residues.

This chain joins TRBV27 and TRBJ1-1, with 10 bases that match TRBD1. Germline assignment: CDR1 MNHEY and CDR2 SMNVEV (reference sequence). There are 16 residues in the CDR3. The junction had 9 bases not matched to a gene; V was cut back by 8 bases and J by 0 bases. CDR3 nucleotide sequence: TGTGCCAGCTCTCTCGGGACAGGGGTCATGAACACTGAAGCTTTCTTT. Its translation: CASSLGTGVMNTEAFF.

The chain is built from TRBV13 and TRBJ1-6; D is unclear. The CDR3 is 16 amino acids. Germline V lookup: CDR1 PRHDT, CDR2 FYEKMQ (reference sequence). V was cut by 0 bases and J by 7 bases, with 13 bases left in between. The CDR3 nucleotides read TGTGCCAGCAGCTTAGGGGGCAAGTCCGCGAATTCACCCCTCCACTTT. Its translation: CASSLGGKSANSPLHF.

V gene TRBV7-2 combines with J gene TRBJ2-1, with a weak D call TRBD2 (5 bases). The CDR3 covers 15 residues. CDR1 and CDR2 (germline): SGHTA, FQGNSA. V was clipped by 7 bases and J by 4 bases, with 17 bases between them. The CDR3 DNA sequence: TGTGCCAGCACTAAAACGAGGGTGGGTTACAATGAGCAGTTCTTC. This encodes CASTKTRVGYNEQFF.

The V and J genes are TRBV4-3 and TRBJ1-5, with D possibly TRBD1 on 6 matching bases. The CDR3 spans 16 residues. The germline V and J ends were trimmed by 1 base and 4 bases, with 14 bases remaining between them. Germline V gene lookup returns CDR1 LGHNA and CDR2 YSLEER. CDR3 loop: CASSQVLRGGNQPQHF. Written as DNA, the CDR3 is TGCGCCAGCAGCCAAGTTTTAAGGGGGGGGAATCAGCCCCAGCATTTT.

V usage is TRBV4-3 and J usage is TRBJ2-1, with 7 bases fitting TRBD2. Per germline, CDR1 LGHNA and CDR2 YSLEER. J was trimmed by 8 bases and V by 7 bases; bases with no gene match: 8. The CDR3 extends over 13 amino acids. The CDR3 loop reads CASTFSRGDEQFF. In DNA, the CDR3 is TGCGCCAGCACCTTTTCCCGGGGGGATGAGCAGTTCTTC.

V usage is TRBV5-4 and J usage is TRBJ1-2; unclear D gene. The CDR3 is 14 amino acids. Between the trimmed V and J ends, which lost 4 bases and 4 bases, there was a span of 14 bases. The germline V gene encodes CDR1 SGHNT and CDR2 YYREEE (reference sequence). CDR3 in amino acids: CASSLPGRSYGYTF. The CDR3 region has the DNA TGTGCCAGCAGCCTACCCGGGAGGTCCTATGGCTACACCTTC. Looking up the rest from reference TRBV5-4 and TRBJ1-2 gives the full variable domain: ETGVTQSPTHLIKTRGQQVTLRCSSQSGHNTVSWYQQALGQGPQFIFQYYREEENGRGNFPPRFSGLQFPNYSSELNVNALELDDSALYLCASSLPGRSYGYTFGSGTRLTVV.

The chain joins TRBV15 to TRBJ1-3; D is unclear. CDR3 length: 15 amino acids. Germline assignment: CDR1 LNHNV and CDR2 YYDKDF (reference sequence). Between the trimmed V and J ends, which lost 0 bases and 4 bases, there was a span of 10 bases. In DNA, the CDR3 is TGTGCCACCAGCAGAGATCACACGTTCGGAAACACCATATATTTT. Protein sequence: CATSRDHTFGNTIYF.

This rearrangement joins TRBV5-8 to TRBJ2-3; 8 bases align to TRBD1. The CDR3 has 16 residues. Germline values: CDR1 SGHTS, CDR2 YDEGEE. With V trimmed by 4 bases and J by 2 bases, 9 bases remained unmatched. DNA of the CDR3: TGTGCCAGCAGCCCAGGACAGGGTTTGTCCACAGATACGCAGTATTTT. It translates to CASSPGQGLSTDTQYF. The whole variable domain, remainder taken from reference TRBV5-8 and TRBJ2-3, is EAGVTQSPTHLIKTRGQQATLRCSPISGHTSVYWYQQALGLGLQFLLWYDEGEERNRGNFPPRFSGRQFPNYSSELNVNALELEDSALYLCASSPGQGLSTDTQYFGPGTRLTVL.

This clone was seen once. V gene TRBV21-1 combines with J gene TRBJ2-1; TRBD1 is the table's D call and was not checked against the DNA. TRBV21-1 constitutes a pseudogene. CDR3 size: 18 residues. CDR3 nucleotide sequence: TGTGCCAGCAGCAAAGCGTTTATTTTGGCAGGGGACTACAATGAGCAGTTCTTC. Amino acids: CASSKAFILAGDYNEQFF.

This clone has just a few counts. The chain recombines TRBV5-1 with TRBJ1-4, with TRBD1 as a possible D gene (5 bases). Trimming took 5 bases from V and 8 from J, leaving 19 bases between them. This CDR3 has 15 amino acids. CDR1 is SGHRS, CDR2 YFSETQ, per germline. The CDR3 loop reads CASSLLQGLGEKLFF. The DNA of the CDR3 is TGCGCCAGCAGTCTTCTTCAGGGCCTAGGGGAAAAACTGTTTTTT.

The CDR3 DNA is TGTGCCTGGGGGGACCGGGACAGTTATCCTTATAGCAATCAGCCCCAGCATTTT. This translates into CAWGDRDSYPYSNQPQHF. V usage is TRBV30 and J usage is TRBJ1-5, with 7 bases that match TRBD1. The CDR3 totals 18 residues. The germline V gene has CDR1 GTSNPN and CDR2 SVGIG (reference sequence). Trimming at V came to 5 bases and at J to 0 bases, leaving 16 bases not matched to a gene. The full variable domain, in which reference TRBV30 and TRBJ1-5 provide the parts outside the CDR3, is SQTIHQWPATLVQPVGSPLSLECTVEGTSNPNLYWYRQAAGRGLQLLFYSVGIGQISSEVPQNLSASRPQDRQFILSSKKLLLSDSGFYLCAWGDRDSYPYSNQPQHFGDGTRLSIL.

This clone was seen a single time. This CDR3 reads CASTPGGYGIQYF. In nucleotides, the CDR3 is TGTGCCAGCACCCCTGGGGGGTATGGCATTCAGTACTTC. The chain links TRBV6-1 to TRBJ2-4, with D perhaps matching TRBD2 (6 bases). In germline, CDR1 is MNHNS, CDR2 SASEGT. The CDR3 extends over 13 amino acids. Trimming shortened V by 7 bases and J by 9 bases, and 16 bases separated the two germline ends.

The chain links TRBV21-1 to TRBJ1-6; the DNA was not compared with TRBD1, the D call given in the table. TRBV21-1 is flagged as a pseudogene. This CDR3 contains 22 residues. The DNA for the CDR3 is TGTGCCAGCAGTGGGGGGTCGCGCATGACAGGGGCCCTCCCGTTTTATAATTCACCCCTCCACTTT. Residues: CASSGGSRMTGALPFYNSPLHF.

This clone was picked up one time. The CDR3 region has the DNA TGTGCCAGCAGTTATTGGGTGGGCAATTCACCCCTCCACTTT. Its translation: CASSYWVGNSPLHF. The chain couples TRBV27 to TRBJ1-6; D unclear. This CDR3 spans 14 amino acids. V shed 4 bases and J shed 7 bases, with 11 bases lying between them. The germline V gene has CDR1 MNHEY and CDR2 SMNVEV (reference sequence).

This chain links TRBV6-5 with TRBJ1-2, with D possibly TRBD1 on 6 matching bases. CDR1 MNHEY and CDR2 SVGAGI come from the germline V gene. CDR3 length: 14 residues. V lost 6 bases and J lost 8, with 19 bases in between. The CDR3 loop reads CASSPGHWAGGYTF. As DNA, the CDR3 is TGTGCCAGCAGCCCGGGACACTGGGCTGGCGGCTACACCTTC.